This section outlines one T cell receptor (beta chain) sequence together with its context. The entry originates in a study of blood T cell repertoires in COVID-19. Across the whole study: Collection of acute and convalescent COVID-19 samples took place in the United States, Italy and Spain.

Source study methods: Cell counts per sample came from amplifying reference gene primers. Sequencing was performed with immunoSEQ multiplex PCR; in TCRdb, only in-frame clones are kept and a portion is missing. The DNA gave D and trimming, while V, J and clone size come from that table. Here the sample spans roughly 200,000 clones, 75% to 90% being singletons. The sample consisted of peripheral blood. The clonotype comes from a woman aged 60-75 years with acute or convalescent COVID-19.

The chain's CDR3 is CASSDPGQGNYGYTF. The CDR3 region has the DNA TGCGCCAGCAGCGACCCGGGACAGGGGAACTATGGCTACACCTTC. V gene TRBV5-1 combines with J gene TRBJ1-2; 10 bases agree with TRBD1. V dropped 4 bases and J dropped 2; count of bases not matched to a gene: 5. Per the germline V gene, CDR1 is SGHRS and CDR2 is YFSETQ. This CDR3 is 15 amino acids long. Complete variable domain (other parts from reference TRBV5-1 and TRBJ1-2): KAGVTQTPRYLIKTRGQQVTLSCSPISGHRSVSWYQQTPGQGLQFLFEYFSETQRNKGNFPGRFSGRQFSNSRSEMNVSTLELGDSALYLCASSDPGQGNYGYTFGSGTRLTVV.